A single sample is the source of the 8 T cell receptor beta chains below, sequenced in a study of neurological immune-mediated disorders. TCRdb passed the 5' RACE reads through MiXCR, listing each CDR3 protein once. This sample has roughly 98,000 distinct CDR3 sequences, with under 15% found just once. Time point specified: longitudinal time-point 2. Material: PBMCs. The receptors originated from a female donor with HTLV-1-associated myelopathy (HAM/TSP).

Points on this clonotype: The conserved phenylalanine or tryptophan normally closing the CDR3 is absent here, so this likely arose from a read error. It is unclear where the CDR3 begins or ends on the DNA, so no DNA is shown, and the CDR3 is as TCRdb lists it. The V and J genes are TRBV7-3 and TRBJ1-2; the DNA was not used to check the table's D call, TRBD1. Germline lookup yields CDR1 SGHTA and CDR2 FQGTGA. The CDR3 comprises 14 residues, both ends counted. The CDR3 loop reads CASSPGDRMNGYAL.

CDR3 region: CASRFTSTNEQFF. CDR3 DNA: TGTGCCAGTCGATTCACTAGCACCAATGAGCAGTTCTTC. The J gene is TRBJ2-1, the V gene TRBV28; TRBD2 might be the D (6 bases). CDR3 length: 13 residues. Trimming stripped 9 bases from V and 6 bases from J, with 15 bases between. CDR1 is MDHEN, CDR2 SYDVKM, per germline.

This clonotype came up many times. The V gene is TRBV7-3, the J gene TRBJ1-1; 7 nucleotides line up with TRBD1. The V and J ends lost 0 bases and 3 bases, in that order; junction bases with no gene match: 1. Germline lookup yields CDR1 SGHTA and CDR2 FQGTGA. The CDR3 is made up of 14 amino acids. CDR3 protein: CASSLTGTDTEAFF. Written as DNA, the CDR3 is TGTGCCAGCAGCTTAACGGGGACAGACACTGAAGCTTTCTTT.

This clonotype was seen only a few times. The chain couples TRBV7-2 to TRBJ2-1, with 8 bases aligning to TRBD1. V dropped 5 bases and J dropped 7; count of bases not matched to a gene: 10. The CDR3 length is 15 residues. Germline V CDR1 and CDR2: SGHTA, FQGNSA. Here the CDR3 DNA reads TGTGCCAGCAGCGTACAGGGGGGTAGGGGGAATGAGCAGTTCTTC. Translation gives CASSVQGGRGNEQFF.

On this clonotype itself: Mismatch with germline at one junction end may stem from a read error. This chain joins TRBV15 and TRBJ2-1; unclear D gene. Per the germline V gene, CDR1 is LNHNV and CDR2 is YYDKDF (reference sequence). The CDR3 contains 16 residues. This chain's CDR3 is CATRRDTRSHGDEQFF. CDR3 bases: TGTGCTACCAGAAGAGATACCCGTTCCCACGGCGATGAGCAGTTCTTC.

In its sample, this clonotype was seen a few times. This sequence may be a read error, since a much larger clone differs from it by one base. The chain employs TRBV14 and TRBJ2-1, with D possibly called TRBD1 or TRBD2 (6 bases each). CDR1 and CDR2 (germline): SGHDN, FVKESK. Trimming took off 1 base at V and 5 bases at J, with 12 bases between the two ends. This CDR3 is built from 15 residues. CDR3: CASSQVPGAHNEQFF. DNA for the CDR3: TGTGCCAGCAGCCAAGTCCCGGGGGCCCACAATGAGCAGTTCTTC.

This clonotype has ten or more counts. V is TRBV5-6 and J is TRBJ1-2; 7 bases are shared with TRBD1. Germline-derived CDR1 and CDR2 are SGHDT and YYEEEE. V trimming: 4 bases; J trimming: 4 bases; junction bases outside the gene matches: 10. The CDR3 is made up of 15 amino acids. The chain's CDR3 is CASSRWDSQIYGYTF. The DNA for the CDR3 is TGTGCCAGCAGCCGCTGGGACAGCCAAATCTATGGCTACACCTTC.

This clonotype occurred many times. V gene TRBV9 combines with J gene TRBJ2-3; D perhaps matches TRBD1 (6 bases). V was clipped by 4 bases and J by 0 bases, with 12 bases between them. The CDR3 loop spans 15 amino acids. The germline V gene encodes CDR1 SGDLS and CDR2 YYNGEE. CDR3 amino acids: CASSPPGASTDTQYF. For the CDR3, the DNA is TGTGCCAGCAGCCCCCCAGGGGCTAGCACAGATACGCAGTATTTT. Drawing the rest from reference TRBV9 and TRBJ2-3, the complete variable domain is DSGVTQTPKHLITATGQRVTLRCSPRSGDLSVYWYQQSLDQGLQFLIQYYNGEERAKGNILERFSAQQFPDLHSELNLSSLELGDSALYFCASSPPGASTDTQYFGPGTRLTVL.